Listed below are T cell receptor beta chains from one sample, sequenced in a study of blood T cell repertoires in COVID-19. Sequencing used immunoSEQ multiplex PCR; TCRdb keeps in-frame clones, though not all of them. The sample lists roughly 420,000 clones, approximately 90% seen once, with 0.9% to 1% in the top ten. The sample taken for sequencing was PBMCs or T cells enriched from blood (not recorded which). Receptor source: a young woman with acute COVID-19. Each CDR3 is given with its conserved first and last residue. Each record gives: V gene, J gene, CDR3 length, D gene, clone size, CDR3 protein, CDR3 DNA. D genes are given only for firm matches. Expanded clones are given a class, and other clones once, few, many or no size at all.

TRBV29-1	TRBJ1-2	12	NA	once	CSVAKQGRGYTF	TGCAGCGTAGCCAAGCAGGGGCGGGGCTACACCTTC
TRBV15	TRBJ1-5	14	NA	NA	CATSPTDSNQPQHF	TGTGCCACCAGTCCGACAGATAGCAATCAGCCCCAGCATTTT
TRBV5-1	TRBJ2-3	17	NA	NA	CASSSARRGLSTDTQYF	TGCGCCAGCAGCTCCGCTCGGAGGGGGCTTAGCACAGATACGCAGTATTTT
TRBV5-1	TRBJ1-1	16	NA	NA	CASSFFGSGGGTEAFF	TGCGCCAGCAGCTTTTTTGGGTCCGGCGGCGGCACTGAAGCTTTCTTT
TRBV19	TRBJ1-2	14	TRBD1	NA	CASRLSSGTGGYTF	TGTGCCAGTAGACTCTCTTCCGGGACAGGGGGCTACACCTTC
TRBV7-2	TRBJ2-1	13	TRBD1	NA	CASSFYTGGWQFF	TGTGCCAGCAGCTTTTATACAGGGGGCTGGCAGTTCTTC
TRBV24-1	TRBJ1-2	13	NA	NA	CATSEDSNYGYTF	TGTGCCACCAGTGAAGACAGTAACTATGGCTACACCTTC
TRBV29-1	TRBJ2-1	14	NA	once	CSVTGLRSYNEQFF	TGCAGCGTGACGGGACTCCGATCATACAATGAGCAGTTCTTC
TRBV11-2	TRBJ2-3	16	TRBD1	NA	CASSEGDRGGADTQYF	TGTGCCAGCAGCGAAGGGGACAGGGGAGGTGCAGATACGCAGTATTTT
TRBV27	TRBJ2-1	14	NA	NA	CASSFRDTYNEQFF	TGTGCCAGCAGTTTCCGGGACACGTACAATGAGCAGTTCTTC
TRBV3-1/TRBV3-2	TRBJ2-7	16	NA	few	CASSHGEGGPLKEQYF	TGTGCCAGCAGCCACGGGGAGGGGGGGCCTTTAAAAGAGCAGTACTTC
TRBV6-5	TRBJ2-3	11	NA	NA	CATAQSDTQYF	TGTGCCACTGCCCAGTCAGATACGCAGTATTTT
TRBV5-6	TRBJ2-7	14	TRBD1	NA	CASSFGTGVYEQYF	TGTGCCAGCAGCTTCGGAACAGGGGTCTACGAGCAGTACTTC
TRBV9	TRBJ1-1	16	TRBD1	NA	CASSAGTGTVNTEAFF	TGTGCCAGCAGCGCGGGGACCGGGACAGTGAACACTGAAGCTTTCTTT
TRBV6-4	TRBJ2-7	14	NA	NA	CASSDRANHYEQYF	TGTGCCAGCAGTGACCGCGCCAATCACTACGAGCAGTACTTC
TRBV4-3	TRBJ1-4	16	NA	NA	CASSQVGLAMVEKLFF	TGCGCCAGCAGCCAAGTAGGACTTGCAATGGTAGAAAAACTGTTTTTT
TRBV15	TRBJ2-5	14	TRBD1	NA	CATSSAGGQETQYF	TGTGCCACCAGCAGTGCAGGGGGCCAAGAGACCCAGTACTTC
TRBV2	TRBJ1-2	16	TRBD1	few	CASSPIQGAEHYGYTF	TGTGCCAGCAGTCCTATTCAGGGGGCGGAGCACTATGGCTACACCTTC
TRBV11-3	TRBJ2-3	12	NA	NA	CASSLGAETQYF	TGTGCCAGCAGCTTAGGGGCCGAAACGCAGTATTTT
TRBV5-6	TRBJ1-6	15	TRBD1	NA	CASSLTRTGHSPLHF	TGTGCCAGCAGCTTGACTAGGACAGGGCATTCACCCCTCCACTTT
TRBV12-5	TRBJ2-7	15	TRBD1	NA	CACGYATGGAYEQYF	TGTGCTTGTGGTTACGCGACAGGGGGAGCCTACGAGCAGTACTTC
TRBV11-2	TRBJ2-7	15	TRBD1	NA	CASSVPGTGNYEQYF	TGTGCCAGCAGCGTTCCCGGGACAGGGAACTACGAGCAGTACTTC